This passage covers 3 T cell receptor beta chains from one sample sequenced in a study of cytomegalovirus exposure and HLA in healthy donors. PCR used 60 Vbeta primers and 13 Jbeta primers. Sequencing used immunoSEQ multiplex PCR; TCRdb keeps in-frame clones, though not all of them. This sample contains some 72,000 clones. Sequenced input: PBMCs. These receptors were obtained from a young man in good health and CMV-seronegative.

The CDR3 nucleotides read TGCGCCAGCAGCTTGGCCGAGGGAAACACCATATATTTT. Its protein is CASSLAEGNTIYF. The chain joins TRBV5-1 to TRBJ1-3; D gene unclear. V lost 0 bases, J lost 4 bases, and 5 bases lay in between. CDR3 length: 13 amino acids. Germline CDR1 SGHRS, CDR2 YFSETQ. The entire variable domain, with the rest obtained from reference TRBV5-1 and TRBJ1-3, is as follows: KAGVTQTPRYLIKTRGQQVTLSCSPISGHRSVSWYQQTPGQGLQFLFEYFSETQRNKGNFPGRFSGRQFSNSRSEMNVSTLELGDSALYLCASSLAEGNTIYFGEGSWLTVV.

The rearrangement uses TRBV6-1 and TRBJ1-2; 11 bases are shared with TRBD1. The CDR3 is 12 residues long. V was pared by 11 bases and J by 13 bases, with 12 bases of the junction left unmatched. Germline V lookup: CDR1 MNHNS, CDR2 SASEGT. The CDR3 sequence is CALNKDRGPRTF. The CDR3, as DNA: TGTGCCCTCAATAAGGACAGGGGGCCTCGCACCTTC.

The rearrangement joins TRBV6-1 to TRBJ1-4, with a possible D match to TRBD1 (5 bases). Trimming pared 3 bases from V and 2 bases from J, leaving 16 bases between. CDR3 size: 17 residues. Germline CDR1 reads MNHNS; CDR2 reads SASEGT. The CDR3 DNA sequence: TGTGCCAGCAGTGACGCAGGGCAGGGCAGGACTAATGAAAAACTGTTTTTT. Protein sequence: CASSDAGQGRTNEKLFF.